This record concerns one T cell receptor (beta chain) sequence. These data originate in a study of blood T cell repertoires in COVID-19. Study summary: The United States, Italy and Spain provided the acute and convalescent COVID-19 samples. T cells, B-cell-depleted T cells, or PBMCs provided the cDNA or gDNA that served as material.

Enrollment of patients from Seattle took place during active infection, with longitudinal follow-up. As processed by the authors: The assay estimated nucleated cells by amplifying reference gene primers. TCRdb's table, derived via immunoSEQ multiplex PCR, lists solely in-frame clones and lacks some. The D gene and trimming were derived from the DNA, and the V and J assignments and clone size from that table. The sample contains around 260,000 clones, roughly 84% of which appear only once. The CDR3 consists of 15 residues. V lost 6 bases and J 2 bases, leaving 13 bases between the germline ends. Germline loops: CDR1 SNHLY, CDR2 FYNNEI.

The receptor was isolated from a human donor with COVID-19, enrolled during active disease. The donor label of this sample is uncertain. The chain combines TRBV2 with TRBJ1-4; tentatively, D is TRBD1 (6 bases). Sequenced input: peripheral blood. CDR3 loop: CASSAQGSTNEKLFF. DNA for the CDR3: TGTGCCAGCAGCGCCCAGGGGAGCACTAATGAAAAACTGTTTTTT.